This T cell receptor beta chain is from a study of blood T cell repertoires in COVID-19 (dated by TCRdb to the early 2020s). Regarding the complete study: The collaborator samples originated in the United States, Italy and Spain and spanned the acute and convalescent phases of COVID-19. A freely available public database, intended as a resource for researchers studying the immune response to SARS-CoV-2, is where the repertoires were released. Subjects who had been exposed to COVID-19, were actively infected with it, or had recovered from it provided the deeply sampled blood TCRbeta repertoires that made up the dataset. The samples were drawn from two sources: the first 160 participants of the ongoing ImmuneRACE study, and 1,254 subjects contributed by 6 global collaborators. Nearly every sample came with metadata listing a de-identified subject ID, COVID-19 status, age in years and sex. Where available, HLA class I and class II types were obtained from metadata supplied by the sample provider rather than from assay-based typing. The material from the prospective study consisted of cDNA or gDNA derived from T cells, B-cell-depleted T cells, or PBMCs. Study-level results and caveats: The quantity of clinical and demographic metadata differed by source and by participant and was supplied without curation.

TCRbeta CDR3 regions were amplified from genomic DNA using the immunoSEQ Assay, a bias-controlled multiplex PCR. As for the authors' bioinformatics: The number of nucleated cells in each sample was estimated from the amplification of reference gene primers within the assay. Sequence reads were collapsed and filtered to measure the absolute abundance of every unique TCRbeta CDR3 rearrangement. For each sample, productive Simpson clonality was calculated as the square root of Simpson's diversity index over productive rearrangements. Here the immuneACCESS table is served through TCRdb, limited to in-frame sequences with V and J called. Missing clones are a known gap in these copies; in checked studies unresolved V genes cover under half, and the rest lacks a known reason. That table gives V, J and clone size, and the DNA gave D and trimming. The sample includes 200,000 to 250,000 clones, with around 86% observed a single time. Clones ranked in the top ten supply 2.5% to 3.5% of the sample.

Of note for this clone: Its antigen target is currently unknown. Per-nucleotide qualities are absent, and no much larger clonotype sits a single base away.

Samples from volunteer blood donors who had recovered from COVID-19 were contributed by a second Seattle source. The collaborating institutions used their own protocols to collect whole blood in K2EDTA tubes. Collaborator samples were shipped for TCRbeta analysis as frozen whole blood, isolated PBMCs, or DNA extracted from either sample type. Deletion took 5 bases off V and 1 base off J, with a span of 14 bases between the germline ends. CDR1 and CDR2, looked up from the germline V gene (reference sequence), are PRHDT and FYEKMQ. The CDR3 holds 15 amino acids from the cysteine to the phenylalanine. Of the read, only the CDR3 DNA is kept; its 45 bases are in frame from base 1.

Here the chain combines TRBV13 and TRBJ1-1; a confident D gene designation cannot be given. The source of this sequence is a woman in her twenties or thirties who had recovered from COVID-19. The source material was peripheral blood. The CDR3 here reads CASSPRRAANTEAFF. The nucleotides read TGTGCCAGCAGCCCGAGGAGGGCAGCGAACACTGAAGCTTTCTTT. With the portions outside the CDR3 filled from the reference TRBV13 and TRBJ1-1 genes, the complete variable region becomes AAGVIQSPRHLIKEKRETATLKCYPIPRHDTVYWYQQGPGQDPQFLISFYEKMQSDKGSIPDRFSAQQFSDYHSELNMSSLELGDSALYFCASSPRRAANTEAFFGQGTRLTVV.